This T cell receptor beta chain was obtained from a study of blood T cells in healthy people across ages. As for the study in general: Template switching picked up about one barcoded beta molecule for each two T cells.

This clonotype was seen ten or more times. Its antigen is not identified. Broader study findings: There were more naive CD4+ cells and higher diversity in long-lived donors than in aged donors. Roughly linear declines in TCR beta diversity per million T cells occurred with age.

The use of a sample-barcoded 5' primer and a J-beta primer mix characterized a second PCR of roughly 6 to 12 cycles. TCRdb itself ran the 5' RACE reads through MiXCR, one entry per CDR3 protein. The table has 1.5 million to 2 million distinct CDR3 sequences, roughly 27% seen once. Germline values: CDR1 SGDLS, CDR2 YYNGEE. The CDR3 loop spans 15 amino acids. V lost 5 bases to trimming and J lost 2 bases; unmatched junction nucleotides: 8. The receptor comes from a woman in her 30s in good health. The chain has TRBV9 and TRBJ2-7; 9 bases map to TRBD1. Specimen: blood. The CDR3 region has the DNA TGTGCCAGCAGTCCCGCCGGGACAGGGACCTACGAGCAGTACTTC. It yields the protein CASSPAGTGTYEQYF.